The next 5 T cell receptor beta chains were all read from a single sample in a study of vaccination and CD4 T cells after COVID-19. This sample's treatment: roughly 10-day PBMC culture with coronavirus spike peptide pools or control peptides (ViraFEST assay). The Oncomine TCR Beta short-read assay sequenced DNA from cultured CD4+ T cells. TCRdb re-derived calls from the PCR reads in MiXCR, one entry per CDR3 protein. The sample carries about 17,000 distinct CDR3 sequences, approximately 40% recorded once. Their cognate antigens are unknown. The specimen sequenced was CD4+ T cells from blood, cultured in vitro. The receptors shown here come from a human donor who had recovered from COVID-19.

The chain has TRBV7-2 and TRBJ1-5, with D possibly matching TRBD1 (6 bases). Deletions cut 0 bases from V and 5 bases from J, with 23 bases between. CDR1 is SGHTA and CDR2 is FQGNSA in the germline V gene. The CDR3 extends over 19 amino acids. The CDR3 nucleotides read TGTGCCAGCAGCTTAGCTGGTTTGAGCAGGGGCGGGCGTCATCAGCCCCAGCATTTT. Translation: CASSLAGLSRGGRHQPQHF.

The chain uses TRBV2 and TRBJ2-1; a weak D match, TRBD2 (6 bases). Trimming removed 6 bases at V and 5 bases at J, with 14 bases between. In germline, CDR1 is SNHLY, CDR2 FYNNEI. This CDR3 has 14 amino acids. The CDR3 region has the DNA TGTGCCAGCAGACTTGGGACTGCTAACAATGAGCAGTTCTTC. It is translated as CASRLGTANNEQFF.

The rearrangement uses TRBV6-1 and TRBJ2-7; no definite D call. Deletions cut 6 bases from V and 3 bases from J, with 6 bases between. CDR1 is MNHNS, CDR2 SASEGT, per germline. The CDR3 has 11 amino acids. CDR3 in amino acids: CASSDLYEQYF. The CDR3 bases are TGTGCCAGCAGCGACCTCTACGAGCAGTACTTC.

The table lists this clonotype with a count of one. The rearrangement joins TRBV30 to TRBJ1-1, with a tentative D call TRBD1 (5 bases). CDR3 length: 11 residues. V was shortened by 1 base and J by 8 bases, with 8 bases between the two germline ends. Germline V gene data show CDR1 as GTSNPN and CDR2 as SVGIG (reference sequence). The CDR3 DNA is TGTGCCTGGAGTGCAAGACAGGAAGCTTTCTTT. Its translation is CAWSARQEAFF.

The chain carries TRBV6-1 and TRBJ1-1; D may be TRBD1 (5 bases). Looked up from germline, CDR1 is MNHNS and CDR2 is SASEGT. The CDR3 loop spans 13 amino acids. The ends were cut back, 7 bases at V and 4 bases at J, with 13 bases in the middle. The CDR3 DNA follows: TGTGCCAGCACCCCAGGGACGATCACTGAAGCTTTCTTT. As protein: CASTPGTITEAFF.